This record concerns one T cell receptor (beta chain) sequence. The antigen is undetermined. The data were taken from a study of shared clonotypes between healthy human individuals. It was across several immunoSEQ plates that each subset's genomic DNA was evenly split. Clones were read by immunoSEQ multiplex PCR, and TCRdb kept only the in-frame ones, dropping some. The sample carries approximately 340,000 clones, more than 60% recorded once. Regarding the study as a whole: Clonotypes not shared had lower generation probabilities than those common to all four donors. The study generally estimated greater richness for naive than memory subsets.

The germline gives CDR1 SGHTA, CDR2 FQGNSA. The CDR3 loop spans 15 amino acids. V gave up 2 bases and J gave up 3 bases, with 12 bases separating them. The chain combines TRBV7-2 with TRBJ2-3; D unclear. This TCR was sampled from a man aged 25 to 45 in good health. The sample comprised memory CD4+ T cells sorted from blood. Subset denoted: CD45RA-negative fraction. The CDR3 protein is CASSLQPARTDTQYF. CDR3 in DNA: TGTGCCAGCAGCTTACAGCCCGCGCGGACAGATACGCAGTATTTT. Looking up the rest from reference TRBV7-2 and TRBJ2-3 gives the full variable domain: GAGVSQSPSNKVTEKGKDVELRCDPISGHTALYWYRQSLGQGLEFLIYFQGNSAPDKSGLPSDRFSAERTGGSVSTLTIQRTQQEDSAVYLCASSLQPARTDTQYFGPGTRLTVL.